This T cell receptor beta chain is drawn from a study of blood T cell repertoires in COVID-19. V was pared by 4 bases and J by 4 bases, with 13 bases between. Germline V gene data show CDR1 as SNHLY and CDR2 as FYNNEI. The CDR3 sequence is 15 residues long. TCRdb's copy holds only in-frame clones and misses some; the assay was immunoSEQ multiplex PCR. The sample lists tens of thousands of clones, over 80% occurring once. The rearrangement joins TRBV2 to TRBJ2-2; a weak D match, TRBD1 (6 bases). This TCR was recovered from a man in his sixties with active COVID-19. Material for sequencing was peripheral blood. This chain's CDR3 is CASSAATGRTGELFF. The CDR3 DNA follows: TGTGCCAGCAGTGCCGCGACAGGTCGCACCGGGGAGCTGTTTTTT. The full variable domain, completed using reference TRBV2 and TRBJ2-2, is EPEVTQTPSHQVTQMGQEVILRCVPISNHLYFYWYRQILGQKVEFLVSFYNNEISEKSEIFDDQFSVERPDGSNFTLKIRSTKLEDSAMYFCASSAATGRTGELFFGEGSRLTVL.